One sample yielded the 29 T cell receptor beta chains listed below, sequenced in a study of T cell repertoires in ileal Crohn's disease. Produced via immunoSEQ multiplex PCR; TCRdb's table is partial and in-frame only. The table shows roughly 31,000 clones, with over 75% occurring only once. Sequenced: ileal tissue. All receptors derive from an adult with Crohn's disease.

This clone is a singleton in its sample. The gene calls are TRBV5-1 and TRBJ2-5; D unclear. The CDR3 runs 12 residues. The V end was cut by 2 bases, the J end by 5 bases, with 7 bases between. CDR1 and CDR2 from the germline V gene are SGHRS and YFSETQ. The CDR3 bases are TGCGCCAGCAGCTTAAACTACGAGACCCAGTACTTC. This sequence encodes CASSLNYETQYF.

V and J are TRBV7-7 and TRBJ2-2; 10 bases match TRBD2. This CDR3 comprises 20 residues. The V segment lost 4 bases and the J segment 5 bases; nucleotides outside the gene matches: 19. Germline V lookup: CDR1 SSHAT, CDR2 FNYEAQ (reference sequence). The CDR3 DNA is TGTGCCAGCAGCTCCCGGGGTAGCGGGAGGCTCAATAAGGGGACCGGGGAGCTGTTTTTT. This translates into CASSSRGSGRLNKGTGELFF.

This clone turned up a few times. The V call is TRBV11-2, the J call TRBJ2-7; maybe TRBD2 (5 bases). Looked up from germline, CDR1 is SGHAT and CDR2 is FQNNGV. CDR3 size: 11 residues. Trimming stripped 7 bases from V and 6 bases from J, with 10 bases between. The CDR3 sequence is CASTSGGEQYF. Here the CDR3 DNA reads TGTGCCAGCACCTCAGGAGGCGAGCAGTACTTC.

This chain joins TRBV9 and TRBJ2-3; TRBD1 agrees at 8 bases. CDR3 length: 16 amino acids. Germline CDR1 SGDLS, CDR2 YYNGEE. J lost 2 bases, V lost 4 bases, and 9 bases had no gene match. The CDR3 nucleotides read TGTGCCAGCAGCTCCCCCAGGGGGCTCGTCACAGATACGCAGTATTTT. Protein product: CASSSPRGLVTDTQYF. Together with reference TRBV9 and TRBJ2-3, the CDR3 gives the full variable domain: DSGVTQTPKHLITATGQRVTLRCSPRSGDLSVYWYQQSLDQGLQFLIQYYNGEERAKGNILERFSAQQFPDLHSELNLSSLELGDSALYFCASSSPRGLVTDTQYFGPGTRLTVL.

V usage is TRBV4-3 and J usage is TRBJ2-7, with TRBD1 as a possible D gene (6 bases). Germline-derived CDR1 and CDR2 are LGHNA and YSLEER. V dropped 1 base and J dropped 2 bases, with 18 bases sitting between them. The CDR3 sequence is 17 residues long. CDR3 coding DNA: TGCGCCAGCAGCCAAGGGTTTGCTTGGGGGCCTACCTACGAGCAGTACTTC. It codes for CASSQGFAWGPTYEQYF.

This rearrangement joins TRBV5-6 to TRBJ1-4; 8 nucleotides align to TRBD1. V lost 4 bases, J lost 8 bases, and 10 bases stayed unmatched. This CDR3 contains 15 residues. Per germline, CDR1 SGHDT and CDR2 YYEEEE. The CDR3 reads CASSPQTGAQEKLFF. CDR3 bases: TGTGCCAGCAGCCCCCAGACAGGGGCGCAAGAAAAACTGTTTTTT.

This clone has just a few counts. The chain combines TRBV27 with TRBJ1-2, with D possibly being TRBD1 (5 bases). V was shortened by 8 bases and J by 8 bases, with 18 bases between the two germline ends. The germline gives CDR1 MNHEY, CDR2 SMNVEV (reference sequence). The CDR3 runs to 13 residues. The CDR3 nucleotides read TGTGCCAGCCACGGGGGAGGGATAAGGGGCTACACCTTC. This encodes CASHGGGIRGYTF.

The rearrangement links TRBV25-1 to TRBJ1-1, with D possibly being TRBD1 (6 bases). The CDR3 runs to 11 residues. Trimming shortened V by 2 bases and J by 12 bases, and 10 bases separated the two germline ends. Germline V gene data show CDR1 as MGHDK and CDR2 as SYGVNS. CDR3 in amino acids: CASSEIGTTFF. The CDR3 DNA sequence: TGTGCCAGCAGTGAAATCGGGACAACTTTCTTT.

V usage is TRBV5-3 and J usage is TRBJ2-7, with 7 nucleotides matching TRBD2. TRBV5-3 is annotated as an ORF whose role is uncertain. This CDR3 has 14 residues. V shed 1 base, J shed 3 bases, and the junction held 4 bases outside the gene matches. The CDR3 reads CARSLRRGSYEQYF. CDR3 DNA: TGTGCCAGAAGCTTGAGGCGGGGGAGCTACGAGCAGTACTTC.

The chain uses TRBV5-1 and TRBJ2-5; possible D gene TRBD2, 5 bases. V was shortened by 5 bases and J by 5 bases, with 7 bases between the two germline ends. CDR3 length equals 11 residues. CDR1 and CDR2 (germline): SGHRS, YFSETQ. The CDR3 here is CASRGGETQYF. Here the CDR3 DNA reads TGCGCCAGCAGGGGCGGGGAGACCCAGTACTTC.

This clone was seen just once. The CDR3 sequence is CASRRTGSNEQFF. The CDR3 nucleotides read TGTGCCAGCAGGAGAACAGGGTCCAATGAGCAGTTCTTC. The rearrangement links TRBV6-4 to TRBJ2-1, with D perhaps TRBD1 (6 bases). V was trimmed by 6 bases and J by 6 bases, leaving 12 bases between them. Germline loops: CDR1 MRHNA, CDR2 SNTAGT. The length of the CDR3 is 13 residues.

The chain employs TRBV2 and TRBJ1-2; D possibly corresponds to TRBD1 (6 bases). The CDR3 runs to 13 residues. V was cut by 6 bases and J by 5 bases, with 13 bases left in between. The germline V gene has CDR1 SNHLY and CDR2 FYNNEI. The CDR3 reads CASSTGTQYGYTF. CDR3 DNA sequence: TGTGCCAGCAGCACCGGGACACAATATGGCTACACCTTC.

A remark on this clone: Other DNA sequences in this sample translate to the same CDR3. The chain employs TRBV19 and TRBJ2-5; TRBD1 matches 7 bases. The CDR3 contains 14 residues. V was pared by 6 bases and J by 5 bases, with 9 bases of the junction left unmatched. Looked up from germline, CDR1 is LNHDA and CDR2 is SQIVND (reference sequence). Written as DNA, the CDR3 is TGTGCCAGTAGCGAATCAGGGGGTCGGGAGACCCAGTACTTC. Protein product: CASSESGGRETQYF. Together with reference TRBV19 and TRBJ2-5, the CDR3 gives the full variable domain: DGGITQSPKYLFRKEGQNVTLSCEQNLNHDAMYWYRQDPGQGLRLIYYSQIVNDFQKGDIAEGYSVSREKKESFPLTVTSAQKNPTAFYLCASSESGGRETQYFGPGTRLLVL.

The chain joins TRBV5-6 to TRBJ1-6, with TRBD1 identical over 9 bases. Looked up from germline, CDR1 is SGHDT and CDR2 is YYEEEE. This CDR3 comprises 15 residues. V was clipped by 2 bases and J by 6 bases; unmatched bases: 3. CDR3: CASSLQGARNSPLHF. CDR3 DNA sequence: TGTGCCAGCAGCTTACAGGGGGCGCGTAATTCACCCCTCCACTTT.

Of note for this clone: Other DNA sequences in this specimen translate into the identical CDR3. V gene TRBV18 combines with J gene TRBJ1-4, with a weak D call TRBD1 (5 bases). The CDR3 is made up of 14 amino acids. V was clipped by 6 bases and J by 8 bases, with 16 bases between them. Germline assignment: CDR1 KGHSH and CDR2 LQKENI. The chain's CDR3 is CASSPRRGEEKLFF. The CDR3 DNA reads as TGTGCCAGCTCCCCCCGGAGGGGTGAGGAAAAACTGTTTTTT.

This clone was observed a few times. CDR3 sequence (DNA): TGTGCCATCAGTGGACTAGAATGGAGCGAGCAGTACTTC. Protein sequence: CAISGLEWSEQYF. The chain links TRBV10-3 to TRBJ2-7, with TRBD2 as a possible D gene (6 bases). The V end was cut by 4 bases, the J end by 6 bases, with 13 bases between. This CDR3 spans 13 amino acids. Germline CDR1 and CDR2: ENHRY and SYGVKD.

V gene TRBV9 combines with J gene TRBJ1-2, with D perhaps matching TRBD1 (6 bases). Germline CDR1 SGDLS, CDR2 YYNGEE. The ends were cut back, 0 bases at V and 8 bases at J, with 11 bases in the middle. The CDR3 extends over 13 amino acids. Here the CDR3 DNA reads TGTGCCAGCAGCGTAGCAGGGGTAGGCGGCTACACCTTC. Protein: CASSVAGVGGYTF.

This clone was detected only once. V gene TRBV19 combines with J gene TRBJ2-2; 9 bases map to TRBD2. Germline V gene data show CDR1 as LNHDA and CDR2 as SQIVND (reference sequence). Trimming cost V 8 bases and J 4 bases; bases outside gene matches: 11. This CDR3 has 16 amino acids. CDR3 residues: CASQRGAIVGTGELFF. Written as DNA, the CDR3 is TGTGCCAGTCAGCGGGGGGCTATAGTAGGCACCGGGGAGCTGTTTTTT.

This chain joins TRBV19 and TRBJ1-2, with D unclear. Germline CDR1 and CDR2: LNHDA and SQIVND (reference sequence). V lost 8 bases and J 6 bases, leaving 16 bases between the germline ends. The CDR3 has 13 amino acids. CDR3 in amino acids: CASSCTGCNGYTF. The CDR3 nucleotides read TGTGCCAGTTCCTGCACGGGGTGTAATGGCTACACCTTC.

This chain connects TRBV25-1 to TRBJ2-3; D gene ambiguous. The length of the CDR3 is 13 residues. Per the germline V gene, CDR1 is MGHDK and CDR2 is SYGVNS. Deletions cut 8 bases from V and 1 base from J, with 10 bases between. The CDR3 coding sequence is TGTGCCAGCCAGGTTGTAGGCACAGATACGCAGTATTTT. Residues: CASQVVGTDTQYF.

The V gene is TRBV5-5, the J gene TRBJ2-7; D may be TRBD2 (7 bases). CDR1 is SGHKS and CDR2 is YYEKEE in the germline V gene (reference sequence). Trimming pared 1 base from V and 2 bases from J, leaving 16 bases between. The CDR3 has 16 residues. The CDR3 region has the DNA TGTGCCAGCAGCTTGCGCGGGGGCGGGGGAACCTACGAGCAGTACTTC. Protein: CASSLRGGGGTYEQYF.

The chain employs TRBV10-3 and TRBJ2-2; 11 bases match TRBD2. This CDR3 has 17 amino acids. V was pared by 10 bases and J by 2 bases, with 12 bases of the junction left unmatched. Germline CDR1 and CDR2: ENHRY and SYGVKD. The CDR3 here is CASKQLRLAGNTGELFF. DNA for the CDR3: TGTGCCAGCAAACAACTGCGACTAGCGGGAAACACCGGGGAGCTGTTTTTT.

The rearrangement joins TRBV6-1 to TRBJ2-7; 9 bases fit TRBD2. There are 14 residues in the CDR3. Germline values: CDR1 MNHNS, CDR2 SASEGT. After removal of 6 bases from V and 2 bases from J, the junction contained 5 bases not matched to a gene. Here the CDR3 reads CASSRLAETYEQYF. The CDR3 bases are TGTGCCAGCAGCCGACTAGCGGAGACCTACGAGCAGTACTTC.

The rearrangement uses TRBV19 and TRBJ1-2, with 7 bases lining up with TRBD1. The CDR3 loop spans 13 amino acids. The trim removed 6 bases at V and 6 bases at J, leaving 7 bases unmatched. Germline lookup yields CDR1 LNHDA and CDR2 SQIVND (reference sequence). The CDR3, as DNA: TGTGCCAGTAGGCCGACAGGGAGAGATGGCTACACCTTC. It encodes CASRPTGRDGYTF.

The V gene is TRBV7-8, the J gene TRBJ1-1; TRBD1 might be the D (5 bases). Germline V gene sequence: CDR1 SGHVS, CDR2 FQNEAQ. V gave up 5 bases and J gave up 6 bases, with 13 bases separating them. CDR3 size: 13 residues. The CDR3 DNA is TGTGCCAGCAGCATCACAGGTACGGCTGAAGCTTTCTTT. This translates into CASSITGTAEAFF. The entire variable domain, with the rest obtained from reference TRBV7-8 and TRBJ1-1, is as follows: GAGVSQSPRYKVAKRGQDVALRCDPISGHVSLFWYQQALGQGPEFLTYFQNEAQLDKSGLPSDRFFAERPEGSVSTLKIQRTQQEDSAVYLCASSITGTAEAFFGQGTRLTVV.

This chain connects TRBV2 to TRBJ2-3; 12 nucleotides agree with TRBD2. Losses at the gene ends were 5 bases for V and 6 bases for J; bases not matched to a gene: 3. Germline lookup yields CDR1 SNHLY and CDR2 FYNNEI. The CDR3 totals 14 residues. The chain's CDR3 is CASSRTSGKDTQYF. The CDR3 DNA reads TGTGCCAGCAGTCGGACTAGCGGGAAGGATACGCAGTATTTT.

The V gene is TRBV4-1, the J gene TRBJ2-1; D remains unclear. V was shortened by 1 base and J by 3 bases, with 19 bases between the two germline ends. Germline values: CDR1 MGHRA, CDR2 YSYEKL. The CDR3 contains 18 residues. CDR3 nucleotides: TGCGCCAGCAGCCAAGCCCTCCGCGTCGTGTTTTACTACAATGAGCAGTTCTTC. Protein sequence: CASSQALRVVFYYNEQFF.

The chain is built from TRBV11-2 and TRBJ2-6; D is uncertain. This CDR3 spans 15 amino acids. The ends were cut back, 0 bases at V and 0 bases at J, with 3 bases in the middle. The germline V gene has CDR1 SGHAT and CDR2 FQNNGV. The CDR3 is CASSLDRSGANVLTF. For the CDR3, the DNA is TGTGCCAGCAGCTTAGATCGCTCTGGGGCCAACGTCCTGACTTTC.

This clone was recorded once. Its ends do not fully match the called genes, so a read error is possible. The chain joins TRBV7-7 to TRBJ2-1; perhaps TRBD2 as D (5 bases). Germline assignment: CDR1 SSHAT and CDR2 FNYEAQ (reference sequence). The CDR3 runs 13 residues. CDR3 bases: TGTGCTAGCAGCCTACGGCGGGACAATGAGCAGTTCTTC. This codes for CASSLRRDNEQFF.